These 11 T cell receptor beta chains share one sample of origin, sequenced in a study of blood T cell repertoires in COVID-19. Measured with immunoSEQ multiplex PCR; TCRdb has only the in-frame clones, and not every one. The table lists about 240,000 clones, roughly 86% of them singletons, with 10% to 13% in the top ten. Input material: peripheral blood. The source is a woman aged 45-59 years with COVID-19, enrolled during active disease.

This chain joins TRBV5-4 and TRBJ2-1; no firm D call. The germline gives CDR1 SGHNT, CDR2 YYREEE (reference sequence). V was cut by 0 bases and J by 10 bases, with 11 bases left in between. The CDR3 has 13 residues. The CDR3 loop reads CASSLGTRKEQFF. CDR3 coding DNA: TGTGCCAGCAGCTTGGGTACCAGAAAAGAGCAGTTCTTC.

The rearrangement uses TRBV5-6 and TRBJ1-1, with D possibly TRBD1 on 5 matching bases. Germline loops: CDR1 SGHDT, CDR2 YYEEEE. The CDR3 runs 16 residues. Trimming took off 3 bases at V and 4 bases at J, with 19 bases between the two ends. The chain's CDR3 is CASSSRQIFSTTEAFF. In DNA, the CDR3 is TGTGCCAGCAGCTCCCGACAGATATTTTCCACCACTGAAGCTTTCTTT. The whole variable domain, filled in from reference TRBV5-6 and TRBJ1-1, reads DAGVTQSPTHLIKTRGQQVTLRCSPKSGHDTVSWYQQALGQGPQFIFQYYEEEERQRGNFPDRFSGHQFPNYSSELNVNALLLGDSALYLCASSSRQIFSTTEAFFGQGTRLTVV.

The chain employs TRBV24-1 and TRBJ2-3; possibly TRBD2 for D (6 bases). With 9 bases removed from V and 0 bases from J, the gap between germline ends came to 12 bases. Germline V gene lookup returns CDR1 KGHDR and CDR2 SFDVKD. CDR3 length: 14 residues. The DNA for the CDR3 is TGTGCCACCGCCTTGCGGGATAGCACAGATACGCAGTATTTT. It codes for CATALRDSTDTQYF.

This chain connects TRBV10-2 to TRBJ2-1; tentative D call: TRBD2 (5 bases). V gave up 6 bases and J gave up 0 bases, with 12 bases separating them. The germline V gene encodes CDR1 WSHSY and CDR2 SAAADI. The CDR3 has 15 amino acids. The CDR3 bases are TGCGCCAGCAGGACCACTACTAGCTCCTACAATGAGCAGTTCTTC. This gives the protein CASRTTTSSYNEQFF.

The chain recombines TRBV3-1 (or the pseudogene TRBV3-2) with TRBJ1-1; 8 bases are a match to TRBD1. V lost 2 bases and J lost 5; bases outside the gene matches: 7. The CDR3 sequence is 15 residues long. Germline-derived CDR1 and CDR2 are LGHDT and YNNKEL (reference sequence). CDR3 amino acids: CASSQTRTGRTEAFF. The CDR3 bases are TGTGCCAGCAGCCAAACCCGGACAGGGCGAACTGAAGCTTTCTTT.

The V and J genes are TRBV5-1 and TRBJ1-6; a possible D gene is TRBD1 (6 bases). CDR3 size: 13 residues. Trimming shortened V by 0 bases and J by 11 bases, and 9 bases separated the two germline ends. Germline V gene data show CDR1 as SGHRS and CDR2 as YFSETQ. The CDR3 region is CASSLAGGPPLHF. The DNA for the CDR3 is TGCGCCAGCAGCTTGGCCGGGGGGCCACCCCTCCACTTT.

The chain is built from TRBV18 and TRBJ2-3; 7 nucleotides align to TRBD2. CDR3 length equals 12 residues. Trimming removed 3 bases from V and 9 bases from J; junction bases left unmatched: 3. Germline CDR1 reads KGHSH; CDR2 reads LQKENI. The DNA for the CDR3 is TGTGCCAGCTCACCCCTTAGCGGGACGCAGTATTTT. Translation gives CASSPLSGTQYF.

J is TRBJ1-3 and V is TRBV11-3; D ambiguous. Trimming removed 6 bases from V and 4 bases from J, with 16 bases in between. The CDR3 runs to 15 residues. CDR1 is SGHNT and CDR2 is YENEEA in the germline V gene. Written as DNA, the CDR3 is TGTGCCAGCAGTCGCGGGCGTTTTTCGGGAAACACCATATATTTT. Protein: CASSRGRFSGNTIYF.

J is TRBJ2-3 and V is TRBV24-1; tentatively, D is TRBD2 (7 bases). Germline-derived CDR1 and CDR2 are KGHDR and SFDVKD. V lost 1 base, J lost 0 bases, and 16 bases lay in between. The CDR3 spans 18 residues. CDR3 in DNA: TGTGCCACCAGTGATTTCACCGGGGGGCTCACTAGCACAGATACGCAGTATTTT. Encoded protein: CATSDFTGGLTSTDTQYF.

V gene TRBV4-1 combines with J gene TRBJ2-1; no firm D call. The germline gives CDR1 MGHRA, CDR2 YSYEKL. This CDR3 is built from 14 residues. The V and J ends lost 0 bases and 7 bases respectively, with 10 bases between them. CDR3 sequence (DNA): TGCGCCAGCAGCCAAGATGTTTCGGTTAATGAGCAGTTCTTC. Encoded protein: CASSQDVSVNEQFF.

This clone was counted once. The V and J genes are TRBV5-4 and TRBJ2-2; 7 nucleotides align to TRBD1. The CDR3 is made up of 18 amino acids. The V gene's germline CDR1 is SGHNT and CDR2 YYREEE (reference sequence). After removal of 4 bases from V and 0 bases from J, the junction contained 12 bases not matched to a gene. The CDR3 nucleotides are TGTGCCAGCAGCCCCGGAGGAGGCCAGGGGGCGAACACCGGGGAGCTGTTTTTT. The encoded protein is CASSPGGGQGANTGELFF. Full variable domain (missing parts from reference TRBV5-4 and TRBJ2-2): ETGVTQSPTHLIKTRGQQVTLRCSSQSGHNTVSWYQQALGQGPQFIFQYYREEENGRGNFPPRFSGLQFPNYSSELNVNALELDDSALYLCASSPGGGQGANTGELFFGEGSRLTVL.